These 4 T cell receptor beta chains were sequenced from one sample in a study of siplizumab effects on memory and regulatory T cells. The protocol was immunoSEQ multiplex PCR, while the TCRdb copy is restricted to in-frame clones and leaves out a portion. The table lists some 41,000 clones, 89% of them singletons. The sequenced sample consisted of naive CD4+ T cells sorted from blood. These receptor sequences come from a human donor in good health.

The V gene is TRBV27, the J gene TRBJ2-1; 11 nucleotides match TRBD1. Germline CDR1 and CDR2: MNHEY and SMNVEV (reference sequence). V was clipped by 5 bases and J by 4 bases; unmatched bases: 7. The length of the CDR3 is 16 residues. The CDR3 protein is CASSPRTGGTYNEQFF. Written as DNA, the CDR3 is TGTGCCAGCAGTCCTCGGACAGGGGGCACTTACAATGAGCAGTTCTTC.

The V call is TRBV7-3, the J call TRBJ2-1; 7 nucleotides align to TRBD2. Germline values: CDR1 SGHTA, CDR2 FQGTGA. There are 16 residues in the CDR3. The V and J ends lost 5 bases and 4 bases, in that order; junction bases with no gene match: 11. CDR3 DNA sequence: TGTGCCAGCAGCCCCCCGCGGAGCGGGGCGTACAATGAGCAGTTCTTC. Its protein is CASSPPRSGAYNEQFF. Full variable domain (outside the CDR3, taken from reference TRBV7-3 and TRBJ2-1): GAGVSQTPSNKVTEKGKYVELRCDPISGHTALYWYRQSLGQGPEFLIYFQGTGAADDSGLPNDRFFAVRPEGSVSTLKIQRTERGDSAVYLCASSPPRSGAYNEQFFGPGTRLTVL.

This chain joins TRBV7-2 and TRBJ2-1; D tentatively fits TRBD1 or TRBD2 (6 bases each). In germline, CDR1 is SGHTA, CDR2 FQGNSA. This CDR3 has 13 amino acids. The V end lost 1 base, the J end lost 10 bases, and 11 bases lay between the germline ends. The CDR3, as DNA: TGTGCCAGCAGCTTAGTAGGAGGGGGAGAGCAGTTCTTC. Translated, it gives CASSLVGGGEQFF.

Here the CDR3 reads CASSQEKGQARYEQYF. DNA of the CDR3: TGCGCCAGCAGCCAAGAGAAGGGACAGGCTCGCTACGAGCAGTACTTC. V usage is TRBV4-1 and J usage is TRBJ2-7, with 8 bases fitting TRBD1. CDR1 and CDR2 (germline): MGHRA, YSYEKL. The V segment lost 0 bases and the J segment 3 bases; nucleotides outside the gene matches: 7. This CDR3 comprises 16 residues.